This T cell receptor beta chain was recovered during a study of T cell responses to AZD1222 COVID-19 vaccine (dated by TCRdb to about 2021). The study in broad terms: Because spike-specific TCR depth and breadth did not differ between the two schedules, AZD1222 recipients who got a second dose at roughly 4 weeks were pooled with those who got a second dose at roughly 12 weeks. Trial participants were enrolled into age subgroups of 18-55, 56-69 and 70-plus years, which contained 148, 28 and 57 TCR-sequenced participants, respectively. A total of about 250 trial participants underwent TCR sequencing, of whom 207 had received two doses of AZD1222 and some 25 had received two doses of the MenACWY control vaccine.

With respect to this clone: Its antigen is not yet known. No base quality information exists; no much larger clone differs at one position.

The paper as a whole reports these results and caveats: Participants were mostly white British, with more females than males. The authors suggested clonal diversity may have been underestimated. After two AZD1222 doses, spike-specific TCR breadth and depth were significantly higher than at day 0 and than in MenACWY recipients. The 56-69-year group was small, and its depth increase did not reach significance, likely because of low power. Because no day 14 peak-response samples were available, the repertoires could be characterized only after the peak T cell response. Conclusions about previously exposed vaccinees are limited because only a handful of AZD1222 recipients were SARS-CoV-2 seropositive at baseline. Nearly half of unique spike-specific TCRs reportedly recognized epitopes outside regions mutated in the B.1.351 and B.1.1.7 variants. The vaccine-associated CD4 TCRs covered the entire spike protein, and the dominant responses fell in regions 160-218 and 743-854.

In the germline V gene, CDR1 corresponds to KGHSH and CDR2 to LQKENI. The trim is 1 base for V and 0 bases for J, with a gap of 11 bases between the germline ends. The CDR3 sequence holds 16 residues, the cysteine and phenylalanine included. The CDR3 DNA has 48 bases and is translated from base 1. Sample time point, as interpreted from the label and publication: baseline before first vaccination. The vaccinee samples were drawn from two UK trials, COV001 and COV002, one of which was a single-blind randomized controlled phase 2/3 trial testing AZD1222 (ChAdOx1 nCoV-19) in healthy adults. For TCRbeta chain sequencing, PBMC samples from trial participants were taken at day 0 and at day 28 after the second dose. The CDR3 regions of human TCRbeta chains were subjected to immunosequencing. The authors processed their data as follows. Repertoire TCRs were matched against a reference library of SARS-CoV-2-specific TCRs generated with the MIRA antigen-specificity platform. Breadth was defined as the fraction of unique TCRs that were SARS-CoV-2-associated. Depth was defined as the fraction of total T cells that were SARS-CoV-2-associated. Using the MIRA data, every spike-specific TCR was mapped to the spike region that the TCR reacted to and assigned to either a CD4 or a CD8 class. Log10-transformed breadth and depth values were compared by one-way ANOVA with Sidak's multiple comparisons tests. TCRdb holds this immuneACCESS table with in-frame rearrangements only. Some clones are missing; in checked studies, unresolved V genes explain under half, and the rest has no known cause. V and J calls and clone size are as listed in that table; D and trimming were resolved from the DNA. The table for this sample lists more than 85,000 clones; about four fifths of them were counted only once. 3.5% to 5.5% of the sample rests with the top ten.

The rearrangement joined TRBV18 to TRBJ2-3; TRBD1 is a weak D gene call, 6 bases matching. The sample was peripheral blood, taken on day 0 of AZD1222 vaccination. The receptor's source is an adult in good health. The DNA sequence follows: TGTGCCAGCTCACCACAGGGGGTTACTAGCACAGATACGCAGTATTTT. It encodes CASSPQGVTSTDTQYF.